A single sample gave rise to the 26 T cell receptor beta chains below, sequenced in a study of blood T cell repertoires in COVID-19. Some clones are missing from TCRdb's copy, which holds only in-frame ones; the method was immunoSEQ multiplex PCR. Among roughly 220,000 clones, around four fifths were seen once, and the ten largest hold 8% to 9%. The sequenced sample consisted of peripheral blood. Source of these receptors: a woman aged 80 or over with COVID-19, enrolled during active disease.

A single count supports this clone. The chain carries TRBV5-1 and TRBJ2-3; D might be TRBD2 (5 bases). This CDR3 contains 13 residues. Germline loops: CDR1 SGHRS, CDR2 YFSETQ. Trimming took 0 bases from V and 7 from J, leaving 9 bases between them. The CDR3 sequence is CASSLAGKNTQYF. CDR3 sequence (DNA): TGCGCCAGCAGCTTGGCGGGGAAGAATACGCAGTATTTT.

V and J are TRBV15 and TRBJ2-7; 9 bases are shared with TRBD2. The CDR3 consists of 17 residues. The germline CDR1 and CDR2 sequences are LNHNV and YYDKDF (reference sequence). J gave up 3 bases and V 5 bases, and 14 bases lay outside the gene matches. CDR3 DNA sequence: TGTGCCACCAGCTCTTCTCTTGGGCTAGCGGGAATCTACGAGCAGTACTTC. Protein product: CATSSSLGLAGIYEQYF. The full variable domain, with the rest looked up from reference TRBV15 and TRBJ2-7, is DAMVIQNPRYQVTQFGKPVTLSCSQTLNHNVMYWYQQKSSQAPKLLFHYYDKDFNNEADTPDNFQSRRPNTSFCFLDIRSPGLGDTAMYLCATSSSLGLAGIYEQYFGPGTRLTVT.

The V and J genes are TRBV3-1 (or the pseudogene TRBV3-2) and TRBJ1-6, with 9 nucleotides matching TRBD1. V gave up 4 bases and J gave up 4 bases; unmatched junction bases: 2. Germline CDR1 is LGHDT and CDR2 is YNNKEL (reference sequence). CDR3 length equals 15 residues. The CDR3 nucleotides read TGTGCCAGCAGCCGAGGGACAGGGTATAATTCACCCCTCCACTTT. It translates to CASSRGTGYNSPLHF.

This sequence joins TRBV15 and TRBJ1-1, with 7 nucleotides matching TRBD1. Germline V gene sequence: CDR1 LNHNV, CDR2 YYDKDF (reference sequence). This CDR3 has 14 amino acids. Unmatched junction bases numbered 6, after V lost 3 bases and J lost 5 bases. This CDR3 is CATSRVQGRTEAFF. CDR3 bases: TGTGCCACCAGCAGGGTACAGGGGCGGACTGAAGCTTTCTTT.

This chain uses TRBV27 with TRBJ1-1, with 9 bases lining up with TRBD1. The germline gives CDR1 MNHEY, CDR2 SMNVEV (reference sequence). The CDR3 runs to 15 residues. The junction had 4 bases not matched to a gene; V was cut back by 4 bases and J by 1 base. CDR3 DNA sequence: TGTGCCAGCAGTTACAAGACAGGGGGGAACACTGAAGCTTTCTTT. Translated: CASSYKTGGNTEAFF.

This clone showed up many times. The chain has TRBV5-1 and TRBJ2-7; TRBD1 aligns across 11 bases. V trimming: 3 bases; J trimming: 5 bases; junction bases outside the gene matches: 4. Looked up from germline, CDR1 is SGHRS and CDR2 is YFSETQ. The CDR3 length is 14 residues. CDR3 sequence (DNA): TGCGCCAGCAGCTCTGGACAGGGGGCGGACGAGCAGTACTTC. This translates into CASSSGQGADEQYF.

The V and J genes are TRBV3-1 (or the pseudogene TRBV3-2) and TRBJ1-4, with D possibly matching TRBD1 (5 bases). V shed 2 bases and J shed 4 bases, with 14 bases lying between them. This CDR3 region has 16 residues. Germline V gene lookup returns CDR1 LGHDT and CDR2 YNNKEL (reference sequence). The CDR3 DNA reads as TGTGCCAGCAGCCAAATCTCGGGAGGGGATAATGAAAAACTGTTTTTT. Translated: CASSQISGGDNEKLFF.

CDR3 protein: CSVATGGREKLFF. DNA of the CDR3: TGCAGCGTCGCGACAGGGGGCAGGGAAAAACTGTTTTTT. The chain employs TRBV29-1 and TRBJ1-4, with 10 bases fitting TRBD1. This CDR3 is 13 amino acids long. The germline V gene has CDR1 SQVTM and CDR2 ANQGSEA. The ends lost 6 bases at V and 8 bases at J; junction bases unmatched: 6.

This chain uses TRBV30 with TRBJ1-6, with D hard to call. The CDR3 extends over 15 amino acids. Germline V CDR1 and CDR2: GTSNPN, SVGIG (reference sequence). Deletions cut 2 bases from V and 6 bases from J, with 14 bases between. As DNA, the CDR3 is TGTGCCTGGAGTTTTCCGGGGAACTTTAATTCACCCCTCCACTTT. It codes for CAWSFPGNFNSPLHF.

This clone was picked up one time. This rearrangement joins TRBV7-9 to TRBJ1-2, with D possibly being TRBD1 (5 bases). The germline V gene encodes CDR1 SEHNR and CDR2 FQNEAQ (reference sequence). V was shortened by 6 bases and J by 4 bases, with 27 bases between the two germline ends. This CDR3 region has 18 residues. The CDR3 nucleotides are TGTGCCAGCAGATCAATACGGACCCAGTGGGGCCTGAGCTATGGCTACACCTTC. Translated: CASRSIRTQWGLSYGYTF.

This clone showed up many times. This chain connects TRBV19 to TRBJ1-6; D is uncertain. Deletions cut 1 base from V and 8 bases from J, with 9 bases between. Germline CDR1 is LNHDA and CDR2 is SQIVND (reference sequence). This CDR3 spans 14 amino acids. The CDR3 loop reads CASSIVSSDSPLHF. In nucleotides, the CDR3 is TGTGCCAGTAGTATAGTGTCGAGCGATTCACCCCTCCACTTT.

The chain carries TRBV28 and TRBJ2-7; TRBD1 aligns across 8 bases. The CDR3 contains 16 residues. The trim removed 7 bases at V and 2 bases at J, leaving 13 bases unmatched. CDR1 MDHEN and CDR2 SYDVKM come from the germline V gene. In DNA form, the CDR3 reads TGTGCCAGCACCAAAGAGAGGACAGGGAAGCCCTACGAGCAGTACTTC. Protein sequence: CASTKERTGKPYEQYF.

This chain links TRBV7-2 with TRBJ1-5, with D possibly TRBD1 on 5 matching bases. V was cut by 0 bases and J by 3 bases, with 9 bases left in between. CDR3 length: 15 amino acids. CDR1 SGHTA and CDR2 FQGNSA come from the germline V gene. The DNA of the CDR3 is TGTGCCAGCAGCTTAGCTCAGGGTTTCAATCAGCCCCAGCATTTT. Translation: CASSLAQGFNQPQHF.

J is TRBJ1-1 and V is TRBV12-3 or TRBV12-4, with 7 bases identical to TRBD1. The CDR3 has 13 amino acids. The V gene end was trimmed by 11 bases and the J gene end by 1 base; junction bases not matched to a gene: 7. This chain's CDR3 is CAGSGTENTEAFF. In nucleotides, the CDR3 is TGTGCCGGATCCGGGACAGAGAACACTGAAGCTTTCTTT.

The CDR3 DNA follows: TGTGCCAGCAGTCAGGGGGCTGTGGCTTTCTTT. It codes for CASSQGAVAFF. The V and J genes are TRBV6-4 and TRBJ1-1; TRBD1 matches at 8 bases. Germline trimming cut 5 bases from V and 11 bases from J; bases unmatched to any gene: 4. This CDR3 has 11 residues. Germline loops: CDR1 MRHNA, CDR2 SNTAGT.

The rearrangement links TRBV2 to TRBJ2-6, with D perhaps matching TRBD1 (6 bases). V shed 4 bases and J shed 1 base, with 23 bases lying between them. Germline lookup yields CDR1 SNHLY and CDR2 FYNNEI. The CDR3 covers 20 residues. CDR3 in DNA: TGTGCCAGCAGTGCTTACAGCAGCCCCAGGGGCTCATCTGGGGCCAACGTCCTGACTTTC. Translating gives CASSAYSSPRGSSGANVLTF.

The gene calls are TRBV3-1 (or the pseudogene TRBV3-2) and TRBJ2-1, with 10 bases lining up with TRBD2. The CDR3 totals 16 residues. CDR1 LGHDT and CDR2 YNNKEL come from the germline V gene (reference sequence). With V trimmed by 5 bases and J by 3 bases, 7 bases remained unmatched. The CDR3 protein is CASSWRTSGFYNEQFF. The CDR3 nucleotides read TGTGCCAGCAGCTGGAGGACTAGCGGTTTCTACAATGAGCAGTTCTTC.

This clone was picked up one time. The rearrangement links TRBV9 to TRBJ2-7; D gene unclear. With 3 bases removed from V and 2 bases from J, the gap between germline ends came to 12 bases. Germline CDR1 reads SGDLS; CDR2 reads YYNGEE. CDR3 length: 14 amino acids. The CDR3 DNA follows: TGTGCCAGCAGCGAACGAGACCGGGCCTACGAGCAGTACTTC. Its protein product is CASSERDRAYEQYF.

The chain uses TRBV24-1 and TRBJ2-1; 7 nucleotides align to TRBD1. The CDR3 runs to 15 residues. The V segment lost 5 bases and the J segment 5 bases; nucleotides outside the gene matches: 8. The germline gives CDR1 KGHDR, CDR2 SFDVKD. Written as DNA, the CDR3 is TGTGCCACCAGTGGTCCCGGGACAGTTAACAATGAGCAGTTCTTC. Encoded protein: CATSGPGTVNNEQFF.

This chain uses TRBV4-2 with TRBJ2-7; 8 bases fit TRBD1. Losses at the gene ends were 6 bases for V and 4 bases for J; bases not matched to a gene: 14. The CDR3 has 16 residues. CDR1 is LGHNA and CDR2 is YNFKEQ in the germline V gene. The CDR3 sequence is CASRLLGQGGSYEQYF. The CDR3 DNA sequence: TGTGCCAGCAGGCTACTCGGACAGGGTGGGTCTTACGAGCAGTACTTC.

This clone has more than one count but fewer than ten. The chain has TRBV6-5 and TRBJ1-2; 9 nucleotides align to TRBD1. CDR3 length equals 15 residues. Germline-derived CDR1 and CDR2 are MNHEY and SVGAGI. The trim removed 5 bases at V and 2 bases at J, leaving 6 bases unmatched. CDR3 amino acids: CASSTTGTGNYGYTF. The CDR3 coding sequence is TGTGCCAGCAGTACGACTGGGACAGGGAACTATGGCTACACCTTC.

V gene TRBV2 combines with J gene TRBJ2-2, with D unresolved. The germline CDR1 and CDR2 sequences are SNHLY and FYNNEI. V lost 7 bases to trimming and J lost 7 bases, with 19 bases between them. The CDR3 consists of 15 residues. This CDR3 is CASIPSIRTGGELFF. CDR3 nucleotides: TGTGCCAGCATCCCGTCAATCCGAACGGGCGGGGAGCTGTTTTTT.

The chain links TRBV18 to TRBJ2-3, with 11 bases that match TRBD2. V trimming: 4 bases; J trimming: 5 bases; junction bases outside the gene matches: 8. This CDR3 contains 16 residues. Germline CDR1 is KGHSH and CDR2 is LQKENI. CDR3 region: CASSRTGTSGRDTQYF. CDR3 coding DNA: TGTGCCAGCTCACGTACCGGGACTAGCGGTAGAGATACGCAGTATTTT.

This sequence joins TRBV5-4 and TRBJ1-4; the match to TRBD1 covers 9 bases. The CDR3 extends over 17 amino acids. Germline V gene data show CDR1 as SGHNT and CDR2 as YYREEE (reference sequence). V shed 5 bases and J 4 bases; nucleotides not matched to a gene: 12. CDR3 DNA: TGTGCCAGCAGTTCTCTTCCGGGACAGGGCATTAATGAAAAACTGTTTTTT. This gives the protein CASSSLPGQGINEKLFF.

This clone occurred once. The CDR3 sequence is CASSGTGTSYGELFF. CDR3 nucleotides: TGTGCCAGCAGCGGCACCGGGACTAGCTACGGGGAGCTGTTTTTT. The rearrangement uses TRBV5-4 and TRBJ2-2; TRBD2 aligns across 9 bases. There are 15 residues in the CDR3. J lost 7 bases, V lost 4 bases, and 8 bases had no gene match. Germline-derived CDR1 and CDR2 are SGHNT and YYREEE (reference sequence).

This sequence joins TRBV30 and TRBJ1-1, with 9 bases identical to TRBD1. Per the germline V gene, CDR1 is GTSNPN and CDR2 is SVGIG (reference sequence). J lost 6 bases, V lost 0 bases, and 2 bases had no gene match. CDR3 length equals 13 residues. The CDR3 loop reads CAWSVRTGAEAFF. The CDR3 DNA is TGTGCCTGGAGTGTCCGGACAGGGGCTGAAGCTTTCTTT.